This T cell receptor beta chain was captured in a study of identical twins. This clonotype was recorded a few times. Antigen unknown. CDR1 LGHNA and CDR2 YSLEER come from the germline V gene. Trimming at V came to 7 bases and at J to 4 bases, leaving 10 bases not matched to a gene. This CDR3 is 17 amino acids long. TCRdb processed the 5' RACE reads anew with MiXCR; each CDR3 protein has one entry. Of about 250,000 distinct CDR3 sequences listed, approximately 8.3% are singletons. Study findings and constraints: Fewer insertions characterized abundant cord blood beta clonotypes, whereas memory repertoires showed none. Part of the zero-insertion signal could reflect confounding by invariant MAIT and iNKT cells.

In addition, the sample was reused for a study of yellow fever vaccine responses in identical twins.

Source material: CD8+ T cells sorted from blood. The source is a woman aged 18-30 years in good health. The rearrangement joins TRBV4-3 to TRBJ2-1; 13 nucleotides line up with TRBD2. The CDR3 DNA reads TGCGCCAGCACTCTAAACTTACTAGCGGGAGGGTACAATGAGCAGTTCTTC. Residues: CASTLNLLAGGYNEQFF.